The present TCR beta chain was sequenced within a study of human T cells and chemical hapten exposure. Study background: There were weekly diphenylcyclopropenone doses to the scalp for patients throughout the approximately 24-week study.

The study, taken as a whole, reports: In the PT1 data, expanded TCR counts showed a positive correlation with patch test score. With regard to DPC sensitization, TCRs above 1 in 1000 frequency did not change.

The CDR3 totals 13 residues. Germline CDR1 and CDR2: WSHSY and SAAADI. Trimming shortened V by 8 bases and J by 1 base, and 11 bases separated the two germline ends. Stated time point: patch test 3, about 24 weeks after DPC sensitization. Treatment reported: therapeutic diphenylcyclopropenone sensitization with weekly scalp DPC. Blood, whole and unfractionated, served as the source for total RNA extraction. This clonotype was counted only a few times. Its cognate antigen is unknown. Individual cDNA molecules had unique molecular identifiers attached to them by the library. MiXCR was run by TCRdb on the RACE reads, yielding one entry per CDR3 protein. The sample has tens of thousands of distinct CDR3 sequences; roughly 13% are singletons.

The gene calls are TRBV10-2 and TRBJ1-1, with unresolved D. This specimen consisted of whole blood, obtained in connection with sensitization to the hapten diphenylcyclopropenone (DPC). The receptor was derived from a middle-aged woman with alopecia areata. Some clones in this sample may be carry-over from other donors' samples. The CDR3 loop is CASAFDPNTEAFF. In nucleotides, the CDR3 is TGCGCCAGCGCTTTCGACCCGAACACTGAAGCTTTCTTT.